Below are 21 T cell receptor beta chains sequenced from a single sample in a study of blood T cell repertoires in COVID-19. The method was immunoSEQ multiplex PCR; TCRdb's version includes in-frame clones alone and lacks a portion of them. The sample has over 250,000 clones, around 90% seen once. The source material was peripheral blood. The receptor set was obtained from a woman aged 45-59 years with COVID-19, enrolled during active disease.

Turning to this clone: The junction shows a germline mismatch at one end, possibly a read error. The chain is built from TRBV7-7 and TRBJ2-5; the match to TRBD2 covers 8 bases. There are 16 residues in the CDR3. The germline CDR1 and CDR2 sequences are SSHAT and FNYEAQ (reference sequence). Here the CDR3 DNA reads TGTGCTAGCAGCTTAGCTGCGGCCAGCGGGAGAGAGACCCAGTACTTC. Its translation: CASSLAAASGRETQYF. Based on the CDR3 plus reference TRBV7-7 and TRBJ2-5, the full variable domain is GAGVSQSPRYKVTKRGQDVTLRCDPISSHATLYWYQQALGQGPEFLTYFNYEAQPDKSGLPSDRFSAERPEGSISTLTIQRTEQRDSAMYRCASSLAAASGRETQYFGPGTRLLVL.

V is TRBV9 and J is TRBJ2-2; a weak D match, TRBD1 (5 bases). Between the trimmed V and J ends, which lost 0 bases and 3 bases, there was a span of 18 bases. From germline, CDR1 is SGDLS and CDR2 YYNGEE. This CDR3 region has 18 residues. CDR3 sequence reads: CASSVGGGAIRDTGELFF. The CDR3 DNA reads TGTGCCAGCAGCGTAGGGGGCGGAGCTATTCGGGACACCGGGGAGCTGTTTTTT.

This clone was detected only once. V and J are TRBV7-8 and TRBJ2-7, with D possibly TRBD1 on 6 matching bases. V gave up 4 bases and J gave up 0 bases, with 13 bases separating them. Germline V gives CDR1 SGHVS, CDR2 FQNEAQ. The CDR3 contains 15 residues. The CDR3 sequence: CASSSYRDTSYEQYF. DNA for the CDR3: TGTGCCAGCAGCTCGTACCGGGACACCTCCTACGAGCAGTACTTC.

This sequence joins TRBV2 and TRBJ1-3; 10 bases match TRBD1. Unmatched junction bases numbered 5, after V lost 6 bases and J lost 3 bases. The CDR3 totals 15 residues. Germline assignment: CDR1 SNHLY and CDR2 FYNNEI. The chain's CDR3 is CASSRQGANGNTIYF. The CDR3 coding sequence is TGTGCCAGCAGCCGACAGGGGGCTAATGGAAACACCATATATTTT.

The J gene is TRBJ1-1, the V gene TRBV5-6; 10 positions match TRBD1. The length of the CDR3 is 16 residues. Germline V CDR1 and CDR2: SGHDT, YYEEEE. V dropped 2 bases and J dropped 5; count of bases not matched to a gene: 9. CDR3 in DNA: TGTGCCAGCAGCTTTGGGACAGGGGCGCTAGGGACTGAAGCTTTCTTT. Its translation is CASSFGTGALGTEAFF. The full variable domain, with the rest looked up from reference TRBV5-6 and TRBJ1-1, is DAGVTQSPTHLIKTRGQQVTLRCSPKSGHDTVSWYQQALGQGPQFIFQYYEEEERQRGNFPDRFSGHQFPNYSSELNVNALLLGDSALYLCASSFGTGALGTEAFFGQGTRLTVV.

This clone was seen only a few times. The gene calls are TRBV7-9 and TRBJ1-4; D gene unclear. Germline values: CDR1 SEHNR, CDR2 FQNEAQ (reference sequence). The CDR3 is 16 amino acids. Trimming removed 3 bases from V and 7 bases from J, with 18 bases in between. The CDR3 loop reads CASSFLVSSGSEKLFF. The CDR3 DNA reads TGTGCCAGCAGCTTCCTGGTCAGCTCAGGATCTGAAAAACTGTTTTTT. Using reference TRBV7-9 and TRBJ1-4 for the parts outside the CDR3, the full variable domain is DTGVSQNPRHKITKRGQNVTFRCDPISEHNRLYWYRQTLGQGPEFLTYFQNEAQLEKSRLLSDRFSAERPKGSFSTLEIQRTEQGDSAMYLCASSFLVSSGSEKLFFGSGTQLSVL.

This clone has just a few counts. V usage is TRBV5-5 and J usage is TRBJ2-7; 9 nucleotides agree with TRBD2. The CDR3 runs 19 residues. In germline, CDR1 is SGHKS, CDR2 YYEKEE (reference sequence). J lost 5 bases, V lost 0 bases, and 18 bases had no gene match. In nucleotides, the CDR3 is TGTGCCAGCAGCTTGGTGGGTAGCGGTAGCGGGAGCAAAATTAACGAGCAGTACTTC. Amino acids: CASSLVGSGSGSKINEQYF.

The rearrangement joins TRBV2 to TRBJ2-1; a weak D match, TRBD2 (5 bases). The V gene's germline CDR1 is SNHLY and CDR2 FYNNEI. The CDR3 has 13 residues. Trimming took 3 bases from V and 9 from J, leaving 12 bases between them. CDR3 in amino acids: CASSDRGEGEQFF. The CDR3 DNA reads TGTGCCAGCAGTGATCGGGGAGAGGGTGAGCAGTTCTTC. The full variable domain, completed using reference TRBV2 and TRBJ2-1, is EPEVTQTPSHQVTQMGQEVILRCVPISNHLYFYWYRQILGQKVEFLVSFYNNEISEKSEIFDDQFSVERPDGSNFTLKIRSTKLEDSAMYFCASSDRGEGEQFFGPGTRLTVL.

V gene TRBV7-2 combines with J gene TRBJ2-5; the match to TRBD2 covers 8 bases. CDR1 SGHTA and CDR2 FQGNSA come from the germline V gene. Unmatched junction bases numbered 10, after V lost 6 bases and J lost 4 bases. The CDR3 is made up of 15 amino acids. CDR3 coding DNA: TGTGCCAGCAGGTTGTCTATGGCGGGAGGAGAGACCCAGTACTTC. Its translation: CASRLSMAGGETQYF.

The gene calls are TRBV2 and TRBJ1-4; 11 bases match TRBD1. Germline loops: CDR1 SNHLY, CDR2 FYNNEI. The CDR3 covers 14 residues. The V gene end was trimmed by 5 bases and the J gene end by 5 bases; junction bases not matched to a gene: 1. The CDR3 DNA sequence: TGTGCCAGCAGTCGGGACAGGGGGAATGAAAAACTGTTTTTT. It encodes CASSRDRGNEKLFF. Using reference TRBV2 and TRBJ1-4 for the parts outside the CDR3, the full variable domain is EPEVTQTPSHQVTQMGQEVILRCVPISNHLYFYWYRQILGQKVEFLVSFYNNEISEKSEIFDDQFSVERPDGSNFTLKIRSTKLEDSAMYFCASSRDRGNEKLFFGSGTQLSVL.

The chain links TRBV7-9 to TRBJ2-1; no definite D call. Germline V CDR1 and CDR2: SEHNR, FQNEAQ (reference sequence). V was trimmed by 5 bases and J by 4 bases, leaving 18 bases between them. The CDR3 has 16 residues. CDR3 sequence: CASSPRSFWIYNEQFF. The CDR3 nucleotides are TGTGCCAGCAGCCCGAGGTCGTTTTGGATATACAATGAGCAGTTCTTC.

The J gene is TRBJ1-5, the V gene TRBV4-1; D not resolved. V was pared by 4 bases and J by 1 base, with 5 bases between. CDR3 length equals 13 residues. Germline CDR1 is MGHRA and CDR2 is YSYEKL. As DNA, the CDR3 is TGCGCCAGCAGCCTTCAAAGCAATCAGCCCCAGCATTTT. This gives the protein CASSLQSNQPQHF.

The chain has TRBV5-1 and TRBJ2-1; D is undetermined. Germline CDR1 SGHRS, CDR2 YFSETQ. Between the trimmed V and J ends, which lost 5 bases and 5 bases, there was a span of 11 bases. The CDR3 covers 13 residues. The CDR3 protein is CASSLGPNNEQFF. CDR3 sequence (DNA): TGCGCCAGCAGTCTAGGCCCGAACAATGAGCAGTTCTTC.

The V gene is TRBV6-5, the J gene TRBJ2-3, with TRBD1 matching over 7 bases. Trimming cost V 6 bases and J 2 bases; bases outside gene matches: 5. Germline assignment: CDR1 MNHEY and CDR2 SVGAGI. The CDR3 covers 14 residues. The CDR3 sequence: CASRSDRDTDTQYF. DNA of the CDR3: TGTGCCAGCAGATCCGACAGGGACACAGATACGCAGTATTTT.

This clone appeared a single time. V usage is TRBV30 and J usage is TRBJ2-7; 7 nucleotides line up with TRBD1. J was trimmed by 7 bases and V by 5 bases; bases with no gene match: 11. This CDR3 spans 13 amino acids. CDR1 and CDR2 (germline): GTSNPN, SVGIG (reference sequence). Here the CDR3 reads CAWGTTGVGEQYF. The CDR3 bases are TGTGCCTGGGGAACTACAGGGGTTGGGGAGCAGTACTTC.

J is TRBJ2-7 and V is TRBV27, with D perhaps TRBD2 (5 bases). Trimming removed 2 bases from V and 3 bases from J, with 8 bases in between. The CDR3 runs 13 residues. The germline V gene has CDR1 MNHEY and CDR2 SMNVEV (reference sequence). As DNA, the CDR3 is TGTGCCAGCAGTTTAAGGACTTTCTACGAGCAGTACTTC. Its translation: CASSLRTFYEQYF.

The V gene is TRBV5-1, the J gene TRBJ2-1; D might be TRBD1 (5 bases). V was shortened by 6 bases and J by 1 base, with 14 bases between the two germline ends. From germline, CDR1 is SGHRS and CDR2 YFSETQ. The CDR3 totals 15 residues. CDR3 residues: CASKEGQGSYNEQFF. The DNA of the CDR3 is TGCGCCAGCAAAGAAGGGCAGGGATCCTACAATGAGCAGTTCTTC.

The chain has TRBV6-2 or TRBV6-3 and TRBJ1-5; D is ambiguous. Trimming took off 6 bases at V and 5 bases at J, with 5 bases between the two ends. This CDR3 contains 11 residues. The germline CDR1 and CDR2 sequences are MNHEY and SVGEGT. The CDR3 DNA reads as TGTGCCAGCAGCTCCGATCAGCCCCAGCATTTT. This codes for CASSSDQPQHF.

The V gene is TRBV13, the J gene TRBJ2-3; 8 bases align to TRBD2. V lost 3 bases, J lost 1 base, and 3 bases stayed unmatched. CDR1 PRHDT and CDR2 FYEKMQ come from the germline V gene (reference sequence). This CDR3 is built from 15 residues. CDR3 nucleotides: TGTGCCAGCAGCTTCGCGGGAGGCGGCACAGATACGCAGTATTTT. Protein product: CASSFAGGGTDTQYF.

This chain joins TRBV6-1 and TRBJ1-2; TRBD1 agrees at 7 bases. The V gene end was trimmed by 3 bases and the J gene end by 7 bases; junction bases not matched to a gene: 14. CDR1 MNHNS and CDR2 SASEGT come from the germline V gene. The CDR3 consists of 16 residues. Written as DNA, the CDR3 is TGTGCCAGCAGTGAGGTTGGAGGGGGCGCGATCGGTGGCTACACCTTC. The encoded protein is CASSEVGGGAIGGYTF.

The rearrangement uses TRBV21-1 and TRBJ1-5; the table assigns TRBD1, which was not confirmed against the DNA. TRBV21-1 is flagged as a pseudogene. CDR3 size: 15 residues. In nucleotides, the CDR3 is TGTGCCAGCAGAGAAGGGCAGGCCAGGGGGCAGCCCCAGCATTTT. This encodes CASREGQARGQPQHF.